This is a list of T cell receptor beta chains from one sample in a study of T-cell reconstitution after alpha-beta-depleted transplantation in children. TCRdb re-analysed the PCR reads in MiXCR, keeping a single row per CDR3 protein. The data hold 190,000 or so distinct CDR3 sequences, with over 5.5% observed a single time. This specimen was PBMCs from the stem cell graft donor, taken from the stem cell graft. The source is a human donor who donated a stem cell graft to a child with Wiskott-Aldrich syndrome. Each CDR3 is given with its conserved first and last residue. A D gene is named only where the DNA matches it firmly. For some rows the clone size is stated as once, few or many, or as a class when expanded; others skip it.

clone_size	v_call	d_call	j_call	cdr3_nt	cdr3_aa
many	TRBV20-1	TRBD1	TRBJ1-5	TGCAGTGCTAGAGTCAGGGGGAAGGAGCCCCAGCATTTT	CSARVRGKEPQHF
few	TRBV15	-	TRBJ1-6	TGTGCCACCAGCAGAGATGGGAGGGATTCACCCCTCCACTTT	CATSRDGRDSPLHF
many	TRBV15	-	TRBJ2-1	TGTGCCACCAGCAGGAACCTGGGCGGCGATTACAATGAGCAGTTCTTC	CATSRNLGGDYNEQFF
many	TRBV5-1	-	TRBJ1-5	TGCGCCAGCAGCTTAGGGGTACTCGGCAATCAGCCCCAGCATTTT	CASSLGVLGNQPQHF
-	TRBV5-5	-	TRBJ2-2	TGTGCCAGCAGCTCCGATCGGACCGGGGAGCTGTTTTTT	CASSSDRTGELFF
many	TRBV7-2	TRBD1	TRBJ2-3	TGTGCCAGCAGCACACAGTCCGGGACAGGTAGCACAGATACGCAGTATTTT	CASSTQSGTGSTDTQYF
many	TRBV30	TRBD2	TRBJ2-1	TGTGCCTGGAGTGTTGGCCTAGCGGAGGAGCAGTTCTTC	CAWSVGLAEEQFF
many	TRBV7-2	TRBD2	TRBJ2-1	TGTGCCAGCAGCTTAGCGGCTAGCGGGGGAAGCTACAATGAGCAGTTCTTC	CASSLAASGGSYNEQFF
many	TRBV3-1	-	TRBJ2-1	TGTGCCAGCAGCCAAGGGGGGTCCTACAATGAGCAGTTCTTC	CASSQGGSYNEQFF
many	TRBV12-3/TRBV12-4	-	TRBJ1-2	TGTGCCAGCAGTTTAATTTCAGTATTTTATGGCTACACCTTC	CASSLISVFYGYTF
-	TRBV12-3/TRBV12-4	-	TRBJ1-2	TGTGCCAGCAGTTTAAAGGGTGGTGGCTACACCTTC	CASSLKGGGYTF
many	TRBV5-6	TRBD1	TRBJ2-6	TGTGCCAGCAGCTTGGTTGGGTTAACAGGGGGCGCTGGGGCCAACGTCCTGACTTTC	CASSLVGLTGGAGANVLTF
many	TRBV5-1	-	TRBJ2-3	TGCGCCAGCAGCTTGGCTGGGGAAGATACGCAGTATTTT	CASSLAGEDTQYF
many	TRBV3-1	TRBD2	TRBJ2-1	TGTGCCACCTCCGGGACTAGCGGATACAATGAGCAGTTCTTC	CATSGTSGYNEQFF